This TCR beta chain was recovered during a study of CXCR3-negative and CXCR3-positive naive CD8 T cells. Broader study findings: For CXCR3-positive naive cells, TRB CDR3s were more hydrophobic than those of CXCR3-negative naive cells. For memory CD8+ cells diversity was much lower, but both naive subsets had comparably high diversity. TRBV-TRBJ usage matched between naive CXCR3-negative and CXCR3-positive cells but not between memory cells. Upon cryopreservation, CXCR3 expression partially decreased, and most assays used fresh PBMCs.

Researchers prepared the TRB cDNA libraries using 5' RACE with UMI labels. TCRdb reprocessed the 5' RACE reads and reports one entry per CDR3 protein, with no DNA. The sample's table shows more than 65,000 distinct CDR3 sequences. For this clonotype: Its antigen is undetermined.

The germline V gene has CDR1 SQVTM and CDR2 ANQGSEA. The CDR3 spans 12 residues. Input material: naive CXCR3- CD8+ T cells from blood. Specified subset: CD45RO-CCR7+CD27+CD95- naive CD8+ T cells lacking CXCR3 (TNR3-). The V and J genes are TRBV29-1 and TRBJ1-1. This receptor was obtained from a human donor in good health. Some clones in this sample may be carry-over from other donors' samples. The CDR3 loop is CSVAPQNTEAFF.